The source of this TCR beta chain is a study of Ad26.COV2.S vaccination and SARS-CoV-2 variants (TCRdb year 2021). Background on the whole study: Vaccine-arm donors were drawn from COV1001, a multicentre, randomized, double-blind, placebo-controlled phase I-IIa trial of Ad26.COV2.S in healthy adults. Dosing of Ad26.COV2.S was intramuscular, at either 5x10^10 or 1x10^11 viral particles, delivered as one shot or as two shots spaced 56 days apart. TCRbeta repertoire sequencing was used to assess the specificity and breadth of SARS-CoV-2-reactive T cell receptors after Ad26.COV2.S vaccination. The TCR-sequenced set comprised approximately 30 samples: some 19 Ad26.COV2.S vaccine recipients, 5 placebo recipients and 8 SARS-CoV-2 convalescent individuals. Trial participants were randomized into five groups of five, in which low-dose or high-dose Ad26.COV2.S was given once or twice, or placebo was given on both occasions. Investigators did not know the trial group allocation while performing experiments and assessing outcomes. Overall study results and their limits: Spike-specific TCR breadth was higher in Ad26.COV2.S recipients than in placebo recipients (P = 0.0014). The study lacked the statistical power to compare responses across vaccine doses or regimens. Vaccine and placebo recipients had comparable non-spike TCR breadth, which fits with the vaccine containing only spike. The authors noted that the TCR breadth and depth analyses may have underestimated total T cell responses. Substantial breadth of spike-specific CD8+ and CD4+ T cell responses was reported after vaccination.

A distance of 6 bases separates the germline ends of V and J, which lose 5 bases and 11 bases respectively. The germline V gene yields SGHVS for CDR1 and FQNEAQ for CDR2. The CDR3 goes from the cysteine to the phenylalanine over 9 residues. The CDR3 DNA has 27 bases and is translated from base 1. The treatment or condition label for this specimen denotes: some 19 received Ad26.COV2.S at low or high dose, single or two shots; 5 received placebo; per-sample allocation not given. Repertoires of vaccine and placebo recipients were sequenced from samples collected on day 63 after the first injection. Between 29 July and 7 August 2020, Cohort 1b enrolled about 27 adults aged 18-55 years at one site in Boston, USA. Ad26.COV2.S was a replication-incompetent adenovirus type 26 vector expressing a prefusion-stabilized SARS-CoV-2 spike protein from the original Wuhan strain. The immunoSEQ Assay was the method used to sequence TCRbeta CDR3 regions. After extraction, genomic DNA underwent amplification by bias-controlled multiplex PCR, followed by high-throughput sequencing. Turning to the authors' computational methods: Collapsing and filtering of sequences were performed to quantify the absolute abundance of each unique TCRbeta CDR3 region. T cell fraction was estimated by normalization of TCRbeta template counts to usable DNA, with usable DNA being measured through amplification of reference genes present in all nucleated cells. Repertoire TCRs were annotated as SARS-CoV-2-specific by exact matching of V gene, CDR3 amino acid sequence and J gene to a known reactive TCR set. The reference SARS-CoV-2 TCR set was obtained from MIRA and was filtered for enrichment in COVID-19-positive ImmuneCODE repertoires, whereby public or cross-reactive TCRs were removed. Using the MIRA antigens, annotated TCRs were further analysed by specific ORF or by position within an ORF. Breadth was defined as annotated unique rearrangements over total unique productive rearrangements; depth was the summed frequency of those rearrangements. Two-sided Wilcoxon rank-sum tests were applied when comparing TCR breadth between groups. This is the immuneACCESS table as TCRdb keeps it, with only in-frame sequences that have V and J called. A part of the clones is gone; compared with another copy, unresolved V genes explain less than half, and the rest is unexplained. From that table come the V and J calls and clone size; the DNA was used to work out D and trimming. For this sample the table gives some 390,000 clones, of which less than 90% were detected only once. 3% to 4.5% of the sample is held by the ten biggest clonotypes.

This clone came up once. Its antigen is currently not known. No qualities accompany the bases; no much larger clone lies one base away. The TCR was taken from a person between 18 and 60 years old who received the Ad26.COV2.S COVID-19 vaccine or a placebo. The input for sequencing was peripheral blood, taken in a trial of Ad26.COV2.S vaccine versus placebo. The receptor chain draws on TRBV7-8 and TRBJ1-1, with the D gene not confidently named. The DNA sequence is given as TGTGCCAGCAGCCCCGCCGCTTTCTTT. This translates into CASSPAAFF. Full variable domain (CDR3 extended with the reference TRBV7-8 and TRBJ1-1 proteins): GAGVSQSPRYKVAKRGQDVALRCDPISGHVSLFWYQQALGQGPEFLTYFQNEAQLDKSGLPSDRFFAERPEGSVSTLKIQRTQQEDSAVYLCASSPAAFFGQGTRLTVV.